The 9 T cell receptor beta chains below come from one sample, sequenced in a study of tumor and adjacent non-tumor tissue in lung cancer. A modified ARM-PCR protocol with three rounds of nested PCR amplified TCRbeta. MiXCR, applied by TCRdb to the multiplex PCR reads, yields one record per CDR3 protein. The top ten hold 40% of the sample, which has around 80,000 distinct CDR3 sequences, 76% seen once. The template was RNA from unsorted bulk tissue. Distant lung tissue was collected more than 3 cm away from the tumor edge. The sample was distant non-tumor lung tissue. The receptors here all came from a man between 70 and 80 years old with non-small cell lung cancer.

A word on this clonotype: At one end the junction does not follow the germline gene, possibly because of a read error. The V and J genes are TRBV6-2 or TRBV6-3 and TRBJ2-7, with a weak D call TRBD1 (5 bases). The CDR3 covers 16 residues. Germline values: CDR1 MNHEY, CDR2 SVGEGT. In DNA form, the CDR3 reads TGTGCCAGCAGTCCCGCGCTGAACAGGTGGCCCTACGATCAGTACTTC. Its translation is CASSPALNRWPYDQYF.

This sequence joins TRBV4-2 and TRBJ2-3; a possible D gene is TRBD2 (7 bases). Germline loops: CDR1 LGHNA, CDR2 YNFKEQ. The CDR3 extends over 14 amino acids. Deletions cut 11 bases from V and 3 bases from J, with 18 bases between. CDR3 DNA: TGTGCCTGTTCGAGGGGGGGTGTGACAGATACGCAGTATTTT. Amino acid sequence: CACSRGGVTDTQYF.

This clonotype was observed a handful of times. A junction end diverges from the germline sequence, so it may reflect a read error. This sequence joins TRBV12-3 or TRBV12-4 and TRBJ2-7; D possibly corresponds to TRBD1 (6 bases). The CDR3 is 17 residues long. CDR3 loop: CTSSLLLGQKSSMEQYF. The DNA of the CDR3 is TGTACCAGCAGCCTTCTGCTCGGACAGAAATCTTCAATGGAGCAGTATTTC.

The chain joins TRBV6-2 or TRBV6-3 to TRBJ2-1; D remains ambiguous. This CDR3 spans 14 amino acids. Between the trimmed V and J ends, which lost 8 bases and 1 base, there was a span of 12 bases. The germline V gene encodes CDR1 MNHEY and CDR2 SVGEGT. The CDR3 DNA sequence: TGTGCCAGCTTAGCTGGAGAGTCCTACAATGAGCAGTTCTTC. This encodes CASLAGESYNEQFF.

J is TRBJ2-5 and V is TRBV29-1; D may be TRBD1 (6 bases). The CDR3 has 16 amino acids. Per germline, CDR1 SQVTM and CDR2 ANQGSEA. With 7 bases removed from V and 3 bases from J, the gap between germline ends came to 24 bases. Written as DNA, the CDR3 is TGCAGCGCCAAGGCATACCTCCAGACAGGTGAAGAGACCCAGTACTTC. It specifies CSAKAYLQTGEETQYF.

The rearrangement links TRBV20-1 to TRBJ2-1; D gene uncertain. Trimming pared 2 bases from V and 6 bases from J, leaving 11 bases between. The CDR3 runs to 13 residues. The V gene's germline CDR1 is DFQATT and CDR2 SNEGSKA (reference sequence). The chain's CDR3 is CSARLVTPNEQFF. The DNA for the CDR3 is TGCAGTGCTAGACTGGTGACCCCCAATGAGCAGTTCTTC.

The V gene is TRBV11-2, the J gene TRBJ1-1, with a weak D call TRBD1 (5 bases). From germline, CDR1 is SGHAT and CDR2 FQNNGV. V lost 10 bases and J lost 4, with 22 bases in between. The CDR3 extends over 15 amino acids. CDR3 sequence: CAKSPPNVGGTEAFF. Here the CDR3 DNA reads TGTGCCAAGAGTCCCCCCAACGTTGGGGGCACTGAAGCTTTCTTT.

Many counts were recorded for this clonotype. The chain is built from TRBV6-1 and TRBJ2-1, with TRBD1 as a possible D gene (6 bases). The length of the CDR3 is 16 residues. Trimming stripped 6 bases from V and 5 bases from J, with 20 bases between. CDR1 and CDR2 (germline): MNHNS, SASEGT. CDR3 in amino acids: CASRVGAEVTHNEQFF. The CDR3 bases are TGTGCCAGCAGGGTGGGGGCGGAGGTGACACACAATGAGCAGTTCTTC.

On this clonotype: The junction departs from the called germline gene at one end, perhaps through a read error. The V and J genes are TRBV10-1 and TRBJ2-1; D is unclear. Per the germline V gene, CDR1 is WNHNN and CDR2 is SYGVQD (reference sequence). The CDR3 is 16 residues long. The CDR3 DNA sequence: TGCGCCAACAGTGAGAGTGCTGTAAGGCCCTACAATGAGCAATTCTTC. It codes for CANSESAVRPYNEQFF.